This entry is about one TCR beta chain. Antigen unknown. The assay was immunoSEQ multiplex PCR, and TCRdb's table has in-frame clones only and misses some. The data hold approximately 90,000 clones, with 88% observed a single time. This sample stems from a study of graft-versus-host responses after intestinal transplantation. There are 15 residues in the CDR3. Trimming cost V 5 bases and J 2 bases, with 15 bases left between them. Per germline, CDR1 SGHTA and CDR2 FQGNSA. The receptor was isolated from a human donor who was the organ donor for an intestinal transplant. The gene calls are TRBV7-2 and TRBJ1-1, with D possibly TRBD1 on 6 matching bases. Material: unstimulated CD4+ T cells sorted from spleen or lymph node cells, obtained before transplant. CDR3 protein: CASSPPGALNTEAFF. The CDR3 DNA reads TGTGCCAGCAGCCCCCCAGGGGCCCTTAACACTGAAGCTTTCTTT.